This entry concerns a single T cell receptor (beta chain). 13 Jbeta primers and 60 Vbeta primers were used for the PCR. Clones were sequenced by immunoSEQ multiplex PCR, and TCRdb holds only the in-frame ones, with some missing. The sample lists over 150,000 clones, 65% to 80% occurring once. This sample is drawn from a study of cytomegalovirus exposure and HLA in healthy donors. V lost 3 bases to trimming and J lost 4 bases, with 10 bases between them. CDR1 is MNHEY and CDR2 is SMNVEV in the germline V gene (reference sequence). The length of the CDR3 is 15 residues. Material for sequencing was PBMCs. The receptor was isolated from a middle-aged woman in good health and CMV-seronegative. This chain links TRBV27 with TRBJ2-6; tentative D call: TRBD1 (5 bases). DNA of the CDR3: TGTGCCAGCAGTTTCAGGGTATCCGGGGCCAACGTCCTGACTTTC. Protein sequence: CASSFRVSGANVLTF.